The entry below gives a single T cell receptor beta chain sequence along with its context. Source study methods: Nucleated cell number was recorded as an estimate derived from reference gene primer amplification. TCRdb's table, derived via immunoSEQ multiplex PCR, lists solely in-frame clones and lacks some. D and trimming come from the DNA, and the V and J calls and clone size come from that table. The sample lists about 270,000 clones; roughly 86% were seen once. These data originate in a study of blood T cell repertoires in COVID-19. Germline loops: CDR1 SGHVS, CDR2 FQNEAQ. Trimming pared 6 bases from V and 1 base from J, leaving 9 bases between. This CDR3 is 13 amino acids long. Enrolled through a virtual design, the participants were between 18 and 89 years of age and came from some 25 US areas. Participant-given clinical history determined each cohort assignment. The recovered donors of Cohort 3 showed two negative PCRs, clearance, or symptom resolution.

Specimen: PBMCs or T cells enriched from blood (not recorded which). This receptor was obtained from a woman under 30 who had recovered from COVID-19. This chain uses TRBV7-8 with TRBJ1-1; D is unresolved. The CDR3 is CASSHQWNTEAFF. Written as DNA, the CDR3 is TGTGCCAGCAGTCATCAGTGGAACACTGAAGCTTTCTTT.